The entry below gives a single TCR beta chain sequence along with its context. Its antigen remains unknown. Germline-derived CDR1 and CDR2 are WSHSY and SAAADI. The CDR3 is made up of 17 amino acids. Unmatched junction bases numbered 8, after V lost 2 bases and J lost 1 base. The data are from a study of shared clonotypes between healthy human individuals. Broader study findings: Sequencing of the sorted subsets was shown by rarefaction to be incomplete despite large depth.

Sequencing used immunoSEQ multiplex PCR; TCRdb keeps in-frame clones, though not all of them. The sample comprises about 2.3 million clones, just over 90% of which are singletons, and roughly 0.36% rests with the top ten. The chain joins TRBV10-2 to TRBJ1-1; TRBD1 matches at 9 bases. The sample taken for sequencing was naive CD4+ T cells from PBMCs. Subset: CD45RA+ positively selected. This receptor was taken from a man aged 18 to 30 in good health. Some clones in this sample may be carry-over from other donors' samples. The DNA for the CDR3 is TGCGCCAGCAGTGAGGTTCCACAACAGGGGGCGAACACTGAAGCTTTCTTT. It is translated as CASSEVPQQGANTEAFF.